The clone carrying this T cell receptor beta chain was seen more than once but under ten times. Its antigen remains unidentified. These data come from a study of sequential checkpoint blockade in melanoma. The overall study: Randomization was 1:1 between first-line nivolumab→ipilimumab and ipilimumab→nivolumab.

Indicated treatment: randomized to nivolumab then ipilimumab (arm A) or the reverse (arm B). None of the patients previously received DNA-damaging chemotherapy. The CDR3 sequence is 15 residues long. Deletions cut 0 bases from V and 1 base from J, with 10 bases between. Germline V gene lookup returns CDR1 SGDLS and CDR2 YYNGEE. Assay used: immunoSEQ multiplex PCR; TCRdb lists only in-frame clones, some missing. Of about 3,600 clones listed, approximately 30% are singletons. Study conclusions and caveats: Response in arm A was associated with pretreatment TIL clonality.

The TCR comes from a human donor with melanoma. The chain is built from TRBV9 and TRBJ1-1; TRBD1 is a possible D gene (6 bases). The material sequenced was tumor tissue (inferred from file names), taken from a patient given nivolumab and ipilimumab in sequence. In nucleotides, the CDR3 is TGTGCCAGCAGCGTAGGAGTAGGGGGGAACACTGAAGCTTTCTTT. It yields the protein CASSVGVGGNTEAFF. Using reference TRBV9 and TRBJ1-1 for the parts outside the CDR3, the full variable domain is DSGVTQTPKHLITATGQRVTLRCSPRSGDLSVYWYQQSLDQGLQFLIQYYNGEERAKGNILERFSAQQFPDLHSELNLSSLELGDSALYFCASSVGVGGNTEAFFGQGTRLTVV.